This T cell receptor beta chain emerged from a study of OX40 agonist ivuxolimab in advanced cancers. About the research overall: Participants averaged approximately 65 years of age (range about 23 to 90) and were less than 85% male.

TCRdb's copy holds only in-frame clones and misses some; the assay was immunoSEQ multiplex PCR. In the table there are about 50,000 clones, 80% to 95% of which are singletons. The germline CDR1 and CDR2 sequences are SGHTA and FQGTGA. The CDR3 length is 15 residues. After removal of 5 bases from V and 4 bases from J, the junction contained 7 bases not matched to a gene. Anyone with autoimmune disease history or systemic immunosuppression was excluded. This TCR derives from an adult with an advanced solid tumor such as melanoma, head and neck, liver or kidney cancer. The sample consisted of CD4+ or CD8+ T cells sorted from blood, taken in a trial of the OX40 agonist ivuxolimab. This chain joins TRBV7-3 and TRBJ2-2; 7 bases line up with TRBD1. Here the CDR3 DNA reads TGTGCCAGCAGCCAGAGACAGGGCCTCACCGGGGAGCTGTTTTTT. It codes for CASSQRQGLTGELFF.